One sample yielded the 22 T cell receptor beta chains listed below, sequenced in a study of OX40 agonist ivuxolimab in advanced cancers. The data were produced by immunoSEQ multiplex PCR, yet TCRdb's version contains in-frame clones alone and is incomplete. The table lists roughly 86,000 clones, 90% to 95% of them singletons. This material consisted of CD4+ or CD8+ T cells sorted from blood, taken in a trial of the OX40 agonist ivuxolimab. All receptors derive from an adult with an advanced solid tumor such as melanoma, head and neck, liver or kidney cancer.

V usage is TRBV28 and J usage is TRBJ2-1; D gene unclear. CDR1 and CDR2 (germline): MDHEN, SYDVKM. V was cut by 7 bases and J by 5 bases, with 15 bases left in between. CDR3 size: 14 residues. CDR3 protein: CASTLGHLDNEQFF. The CDR3 bases are TGTGCCAGCACCCTAGGGCATCTCGACAATGAGCAGTTCTTC.

The chain combines TRBV19 with TRBJ2-3; possible D gene TRBD1, 6 bases. Trimming cost V 10 bases and J 7 bases, with 21 bases left between them. This CDR3 comprises 14 residues. The germline V gene has CDR1 LNHDA and CDR2 SQIVND (reference sequence). The CDR3 loop is CATQGRASPNTQYF. In DNA form, the CDR3 reads TGTGCCACCCAGGGGCGAGCTAGCCCGAATACGCAGTATTTT. Full variable domain (outside the CDR3, taken from reference TRBV19 and TRBJ2-3): DGGITQSPKYLFRKEGQNVTLSCEQNLNHDAMYWYRQDPGQGLRLIYYSQIVNDFQKGDIAEGYSVSREKKESFPLTVTSAQKNPTAFYLCATQGRASPNTQYFGPGTRLTVL.

In DNA, the CDR3 is TGTGCCAGCTCACCACCCCGGGAAAAGGGCTACGAGCAGTACTTC. Its translation: CASSPPREKGYEQYF. The chain recombines TRBV18 with TRBJ2-7; possibly TRBD2 for D (5 bases). The ends were cut back, 0 bases at V and 3 bases at J, with 12 bases in the middle. The germline V gene encodes CDR1 KGHSH and CDR2 LQKENI. This CDR3 comprises 15 residues.

V usage is TRBV6-6 and J usage is TRBJ1-5; D unclear. The V gene's germline CDR1 is MNHNY and CDR2 SVGAGI (reference sequence). The CDR3 consists of 14 residues. The V end was cut by 7 bases, the J end by 5 bases, with 15 bases between. CDR3 sequence: CASTEGLLDQPQHF. CDR3 nucleotides: TGTGCCAGCACCGAAGGACTGCTCGATCAGCCCCAGCATTTT.

The chain employs TRBV7-3 and TRBJ2-3; 7 bases map to TRBD2. The CDR3 has 15 amino acids. CDR1 and CDR2 from the germline V gene are SGHTA and FQGTGA. With V trimmed by 4 bases and J by 1 base, 5 bases remained unmatched. CDR3 bases: TGTGCCAGCAGCTCGACGACTAGCCGCACAGATACGCAGTATTTT. It yields the protein CASSSTTSRTDTQYF. Using reference TRBV7-3 and TRBJ2-3 for the parts outside the CDR3, the full variable domain is GAGVSQTPSNKVTEKGKYVELRCDPISGHTALYWYRQSLGQGPEFLIYFQGTGAADDSGLPNDRFFAVRPEGSVSTLKIQRTERGDSAVYLCASSSTTSRTDTQYFGPGTRLTVL.

This clone appeared a single time. The chain combines TRBV7-2 with TRBJ2-2; D unclear. Germline V gives CDR1 SGHTA, CDR2 FQGNSA. This CDR3 has 15 residues. V was trimmed by 3 bases and J by 4 bases, leaving 12 bases between them. The CDR3 DNA is TGTGCCAGCAGCTTTGATAGTTTGTTCACCGGGGAGCTGTTTTTT. Protein product: CASSFDSLFTGELFF. Together with reference TRBV7-2 and TRBJ2-2, the CDR3 gives the full variable domain: GAGVSQSPSNKVTEKGKDVELRCDPISGHTALYWYRQSLGQGLEFLIYFQGNSAPDKSGLPSDRFSAERTGGSVSTLTIQRTQQEDSAVYLCASSFDSLFTGELFFGEGSRLTVL.

This clone occurred a few times. This chain links TRBV7-2 with TRBJ1-5; D not certain. Germline CDR1 SGHTA, CDR2 FQGNSA. Between the trimmed V and J ends, which lost 0 bases and 5 bases, there was a span of 5 bases. This CDR3 region has 13 residues. The DNA for the CDR3 is TGTGCCAGCAGCTTAGCCTTCGATCAGCCCCAGCATTTT. Amino acids: CASSLAFDQPQHF.

This clone was recorded once. J is TRBJ1-1 and V is TRBV11-3; 9 nucleotides align to TRBD1. CDR3 length: 17 amino acids. CDR1 SGHNT and CDR2 YENEEA come from the germline V gene. V trimming: 5 bases; J trimming: 2 bases; junction bases outside the gene matches: 12. CDR3 protein: CASSRPGTGRGNTEAFF. CDR3 bases: TGTGCCAGCAGCCGTCCCGGGACAGGGAGAGGTAACACTGAAGCTTTCTTT. The full variable domain, rest sourced from reference TRBV11-3 and TRBJ1-1, is EAGVVQSPRYKIIEKKQPVAFWCNPISGHNTLYWYLQNLGQGPELLIRYENEEAVDDSQLPKDRFSAERLKGVDSTLKIQPAELGDSAVYLCASSRPGTGRGNTEAFFGQGTRLTVV.

The chain joins TRBV5-4 to TRBJ2-2; TRBD1 is a possible D gene (5 bases). Germline-derived CDR1 and CDR2 are SGHNT and YYREEE (reference sequence). The CDR3 is made up of 15 amino acids. The V end was cut by 0 bases, the J end by 2 bases, with 8 bases between. For the CDR3, the DNA is TGTGCCAGCAGCTTGGATCAGGGAAACACCGGGGAGCTGTTTTTT. It codes for CASSLDQGNTGELFF.

This rearrangement joins TRBV19 to TRBJ2-1; D is perhaps TRBD1 (6 bases). The germline V gene has CDR1 LNHDA and CDR2 SQIVND (reference sequence). The CDR3 loop spans 16 amino acids. The V gene lost 3 bases and the J gene lost 5 bases, with 17 bases spanning the gap. CDR3 sequence (DNA): TGTGCCAGTAGTATCCCCGGGACACCCGGTAACAATGAGCAGTTCTTC. It is translated as CASSIPGTPGNNEQFF.

The rearrangement joins TRBV5-1 to TRBJ2-2; a weak D match, TRBD2 (5 bases). Germline lookup yields CDR1 SGHRS and CDR2 YFSETQ. V was cut by 2 bases and J by 7 bases, with 9 bases left in between. This CDR3 spans 13 amino acids. CDR3 bases: TGCGCCAGCAGCTTAGAGCGGAGCGGGGAGCTGTTTTTT. It is translated as CASSLERSGELFF. Full variable domain (rest looked up from reference TRBV5-1 and TRBJ2-2): KAGVTQTPRYLIKTRGQQVTLSCSPISGHRSVSWYQQTPGQGLQFLFEYFSETQRNKGNFPGRFSGRQFSNSRSEMNVSTLELGDSALYLCASSLERSGELFFGEGSRLTVL.

The chain carries TRBV7-6 and TRBJ2-3, with D unclear. The germline CDR1 and CDR2 sequences are SGHVS and FNYEAQ. This CDR3 spans 15 amino acids. With 2 bases removed from V and 2 bases from J, the gap between germline ends came to 11 bases. The CDR3 spells CASSLSARPTDTQYF. CDR3 bases: TGTGCCAGCAGCTTAAGCGCCAGACCCACAGATACGCAGTATTTT.

This sequence joins TRBV29-1 and TRBJ2-3; 10 nucleotides agree with TRBD2. After removal of 4 bases from V and 0 bases from J, the junction contained 7 bases not matched to a gene. Germline V CDR1 and CDR2: SQVTM, ANQGSEA. This CDR3 is built from 16 residues. CDR3 in amino acids: CSVVGLAGVSTDTQYF. Written as DNA, the CDR3 is TGCAGCGTTGTCGGCCTAGCGGGAGTTAGCACAGATACGCAGTATTTT.

The J gene is TRBJ2-3, the V gene TRBV28; 10 positions agree with TRBD1. This CDR3 is built from 17 residues. V lost 4 bases, J lost 2 bases, and 9 bases stayed unmatched. The germline V gene has CDR1 MDHEN and CDR2 SYDVKM. The CDR3 sequence: CASSSVGTGAYTDTQYF. DNA of the CDR3: TGTGCCAGCAGTTCAGTCGGGACAGGGGCTTACACAGATACGCAGTATTTT.

The chain carries TRBV4-1 and TRBJ1-3; tentatively, D is TRBD1 (6 bases). The CDR3 is 15 residues long. Looked up from germline, CDR1 is MGHRA and CDR2 is YSYEKL. V was cut by 1 base and J by 4 bases, with 11 bases left in between. In DNA form, the CDR3 reads TGCGCCAGCAGCCAAGGACAGGTGGAGGGAAACACCATATATTTT. It specifies CASSQGQVEGNTIYF.

V gene TRBV27 combines with J gene TRBJ2-7, with 11 bases aligning to TRBD2. Per the germline V gene, CDR1 is MNHEY and CDR2 is SMNVEV (reference sequence). The CDR3 covers 19 residues. Trimming took 8 bases from V and 1 from J; bases not matched to a gene: 19. DNA of the CDR3: TGTGCCAGCCCCGCCCTACTAGCGGGAGTATTTATGGGATCCTACGAGCAGTACTTC. Translated: CASPALLAGVFMGSYEQYF.

The chain is built from TRBV4-1 and TRBJ2-3; 8 bases map to TRBD1. Germline V gene sequence: CDR1 MGHRA, CDR2 YSYEKL. With V trimmed by 4 bases and J by 0 bases, 6 bases remained unmatched. The CDR3 runs to 16 residues. CDR3 nucleotides: TGCGCCAGCAGCCGGAGACAGGGGACAAGCACAGATACGCAGTATTTT. Translated, it gives CASSRRQGTSTDTQYF.

V gene TRBV2 combines with J gene TRBJ2-1; D is unresolved. There are 11 residues in the CDR3. Germline CDR1 SNHLY, CDR2 FYNNEI. Trimming pared 6 bases from V and 6 bases from J, leaving 6 bases between. CDR3: CASRLFNEQFF. CDR3 nucleotides: TGTGCCAGCAGACTTTTCAATGAGCAGTTCTTC.

This sequence joins TRBV18 and TRBJ1-3; D not certain. CDR3 length equals 13 residues. V lost 6 bases and J 0 bases, leaving 6 bases between the germline ends. The germline V gene encodes CDR1 KGHSH and CDR2 LQKENI. CDR3 nucleotides: TGTGCCAGCTCGGAAAGCTCTGGAAACACCATATATTTT. It specifies CASSESSGNTIYF. The whole variable domain, filled in from reference TRBV18 and TRBJ1-3, reads NAGVMQNPRHLVRRRGQEARLRCSPMKGHSHVYWYRQLPEEGLKFMVYLQKENIIDESGMPKERFSAEFPKEGPSILRIQQVVRGDSAAYFCASSESSGNTIYFGEGSWLTVV.

This clone was counted once. The chain employs TRBV2 and TRBJ1-2; 8 nucleotides agree with TRBD1. The germline V gene encodes CDR1 SNHLY and CDR2 FYNNEI. The J segment lost 5 bases and the V segment lost 3 bases, leaving 5 bases of the junction unmatched. This CDR3 region has 14 residues. The chain's CDR3 is CASSDRGLSYGYTF. As DNA, the CDR3 is TGTGCCAGCAGTGACAGGGGGCTTTCTTATGGCTACACCTTC.

The chain carries TRBV5-1 and TRBJ2-7, with TRBD1 identical over 11 bases. CDR1 SGHRS and CDR2 YFSETQ come from the germline V gene. Trimming removed 4 bases from V and 6 bases from J; junction bases left unmatched: 6. This CDR3 is built from 14 residues. CDR3 DNA: TGCGCCAGCAGCAACGGACAGGGGGCGTTCGAGCAGTACTTC. It specifies CASSNGQGAFEQYF.

The chain combines TRBV11-2 with TRBJ2-3; 12 bases fit TRBD2. V was clipped by 1 base and J by 7 bases; unmatched bases: 15. CDR1 is SGHAT, CDR2 FQNNGV, per germline. The CDR3 is 19 amino acids. The CDR3 loop reads CASSLAPPGASGRGNTQYF. The CDR3 nucleotides read TGTGCCAGCAGCTTAGCTCCTCCGGGGGCTAGCGGGAGGGGGAATACGCAGTATTTT. Using reference TRBV11-2 and TRBJ2-3 for the parts outside the CDR3, the full variable domain is EAGVAQSPRYKIIEKRQSVAFWCNPISGHATLYWYQQILGQGPKLLIQFQNNGVVDDSQLPKDRFSAERLKGVDSTLKIQPAKLEDSAVYLCASSLAPPGASGRGNTQYFGPGTRLTVL.